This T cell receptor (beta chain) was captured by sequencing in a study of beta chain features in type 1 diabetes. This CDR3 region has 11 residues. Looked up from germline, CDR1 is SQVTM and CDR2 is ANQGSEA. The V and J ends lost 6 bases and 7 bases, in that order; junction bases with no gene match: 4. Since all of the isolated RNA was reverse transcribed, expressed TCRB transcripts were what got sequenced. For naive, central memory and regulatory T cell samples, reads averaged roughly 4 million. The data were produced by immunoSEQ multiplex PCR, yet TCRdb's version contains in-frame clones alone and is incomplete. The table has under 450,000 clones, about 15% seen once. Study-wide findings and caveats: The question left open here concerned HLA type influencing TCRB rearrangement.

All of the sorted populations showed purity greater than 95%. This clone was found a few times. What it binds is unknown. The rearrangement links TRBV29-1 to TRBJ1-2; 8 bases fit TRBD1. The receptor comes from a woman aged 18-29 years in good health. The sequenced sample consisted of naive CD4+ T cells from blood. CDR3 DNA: TGCAGCGTAGGACAGGGTATTGGCTACACCTTC. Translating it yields CSVGQGIGYTF.